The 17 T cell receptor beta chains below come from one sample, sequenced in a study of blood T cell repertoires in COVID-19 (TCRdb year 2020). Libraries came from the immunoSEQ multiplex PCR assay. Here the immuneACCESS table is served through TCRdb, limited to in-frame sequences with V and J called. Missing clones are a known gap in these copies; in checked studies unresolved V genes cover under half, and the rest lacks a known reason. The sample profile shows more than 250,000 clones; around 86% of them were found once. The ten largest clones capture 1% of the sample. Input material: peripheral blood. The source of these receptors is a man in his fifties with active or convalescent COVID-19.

The CDR3 region is CASSGAGDYNSPLHF. In nucleotides, the CDR3 is TGTGCCAGCAGTGGGGCAGGAGACTATAATTCACCCCTCCACTTT. The chain uses TRBV27 and TRBJ1-6; tentatively, D is TRBD1 (5 bases). The germline V gene has CDR1 MNHEY and CDR2 SMNVEV (reference sequence). This CDR3 has 15 amino acids. Trimming cost V 5 bases and J 3 bases, with 11 bases left between them.

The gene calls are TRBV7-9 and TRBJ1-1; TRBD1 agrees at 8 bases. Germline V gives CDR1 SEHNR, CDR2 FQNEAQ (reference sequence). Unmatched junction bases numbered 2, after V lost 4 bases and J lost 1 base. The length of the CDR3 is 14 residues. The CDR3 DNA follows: TGTGCCAGCAGCTACGGACAGGGGAACACTGAAGCTTTCTTT. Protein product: CASSYGQGNTEAFF.

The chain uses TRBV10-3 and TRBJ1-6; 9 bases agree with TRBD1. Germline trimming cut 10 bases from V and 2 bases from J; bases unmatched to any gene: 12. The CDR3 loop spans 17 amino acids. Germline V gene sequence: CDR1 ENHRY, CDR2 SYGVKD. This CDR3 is CATRGQGNYPYNSPLHF. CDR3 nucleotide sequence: TGTGCCACCCGGGGACAGGGAAATTACCCCTATAATTCACCCCTCCACTTT.

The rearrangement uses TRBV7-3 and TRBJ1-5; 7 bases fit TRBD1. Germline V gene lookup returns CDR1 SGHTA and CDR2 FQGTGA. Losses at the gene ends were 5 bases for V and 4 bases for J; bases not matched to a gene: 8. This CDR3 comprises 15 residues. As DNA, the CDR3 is TGTGCCAGCAGCCCCCAGACAGGGAGGAATCAGCCCCAGCATTTT. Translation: CASSPQTGRNQPQHF.

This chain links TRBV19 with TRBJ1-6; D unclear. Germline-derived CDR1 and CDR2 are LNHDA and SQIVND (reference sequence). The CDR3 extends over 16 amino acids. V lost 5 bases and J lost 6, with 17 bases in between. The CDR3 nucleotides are TGTGCCAGTAGTTCGGGGAAGCGAGGACTTAATTCACCCCTCCACTTT. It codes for CASSSGKRGLNSPLHF.

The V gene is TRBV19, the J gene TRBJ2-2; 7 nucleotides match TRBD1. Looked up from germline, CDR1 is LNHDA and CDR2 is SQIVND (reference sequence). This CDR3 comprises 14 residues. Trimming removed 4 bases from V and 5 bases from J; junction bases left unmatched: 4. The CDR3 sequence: CASSNGQVTGELFF. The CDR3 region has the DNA TGTGCCAGTAGTAATGGACAGGTGACCGGGGAGCTGTTTTTT.

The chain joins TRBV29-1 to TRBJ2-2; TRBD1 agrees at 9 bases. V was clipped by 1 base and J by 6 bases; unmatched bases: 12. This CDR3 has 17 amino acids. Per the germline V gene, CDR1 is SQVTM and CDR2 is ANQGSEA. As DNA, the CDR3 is TGCAGCGTTGAAGTAATGGGACAGGGTAGGAGATCCGGGGAGCTGTTTTTT. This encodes CSVEVMGQGRRSGELFF.

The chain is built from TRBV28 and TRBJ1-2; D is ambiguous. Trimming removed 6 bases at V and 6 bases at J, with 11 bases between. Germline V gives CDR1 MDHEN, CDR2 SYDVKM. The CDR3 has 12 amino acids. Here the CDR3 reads CASSPDTNGYTF. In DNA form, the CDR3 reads TGTGCCAGCAGCCCAGACACAAATGGCTACACCTTC.

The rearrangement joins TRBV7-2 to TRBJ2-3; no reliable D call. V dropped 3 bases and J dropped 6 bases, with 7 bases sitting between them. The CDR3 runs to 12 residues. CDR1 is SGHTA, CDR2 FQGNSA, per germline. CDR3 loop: CASSFSVDTQYF. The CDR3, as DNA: TGTGCCAGCAGCTTTTCTGTTGATACGCAGTATTTT.

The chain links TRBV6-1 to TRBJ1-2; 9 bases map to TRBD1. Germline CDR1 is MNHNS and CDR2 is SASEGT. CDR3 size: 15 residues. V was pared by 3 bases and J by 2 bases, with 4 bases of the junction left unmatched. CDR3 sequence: CASSDNRGLNYGYTF. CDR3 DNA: TGTGCCAGCAGTGACAACAGGGGGCTGAACTATGGCTACACCTTC.

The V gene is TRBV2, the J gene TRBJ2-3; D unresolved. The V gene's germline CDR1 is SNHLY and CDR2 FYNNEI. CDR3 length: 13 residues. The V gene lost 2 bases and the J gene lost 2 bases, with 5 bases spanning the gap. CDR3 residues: CASSELPTDTQYF. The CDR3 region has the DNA TGTGCCAGCAGTGAACTACCCACAGATACGCAGTATTTT.

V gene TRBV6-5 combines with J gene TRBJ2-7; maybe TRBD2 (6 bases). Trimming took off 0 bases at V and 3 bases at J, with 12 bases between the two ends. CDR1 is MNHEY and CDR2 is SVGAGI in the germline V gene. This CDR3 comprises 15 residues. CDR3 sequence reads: CASSYSEGFGYEQYF. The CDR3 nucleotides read TGTGCCAGCAGTTACTCGGAGGGGTTTGGCTACGAGCAGTACTTC.

In nucleotides, the CDR3 is TGTGCCATCAGTGTAACGGCAGGGGGGCAGCCCCAGCATTTT. It is translated as CAISVTAGGQPQHF. The chain joins TRBV10-3 to TRBJ1-5; TRBD1 matches 7 bases. Trimming took 4 bases from V and 7 from J; bases not matched to a gene: 7. CDR3 length equals 14 residues. The germline V gene has CDR1 ENHRY and CDR2 SYGVKD.

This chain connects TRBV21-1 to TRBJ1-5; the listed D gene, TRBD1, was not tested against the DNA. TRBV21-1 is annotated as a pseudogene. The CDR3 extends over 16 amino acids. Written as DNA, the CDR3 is TGTGCCAGCAGCAAAAGGGGGGCAGGGGGTCGTCAGCCCCAGCATTTT. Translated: CASSKRGAGGRQPQHF.

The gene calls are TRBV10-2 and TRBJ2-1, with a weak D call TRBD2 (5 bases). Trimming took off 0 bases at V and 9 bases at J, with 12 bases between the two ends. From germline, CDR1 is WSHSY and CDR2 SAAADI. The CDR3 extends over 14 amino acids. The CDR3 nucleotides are TGCGCCAGCAGTGAGTCCCCTGGAGGAGGTGAGCAGTTCTTC. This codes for CASSESPGGGEQFF.

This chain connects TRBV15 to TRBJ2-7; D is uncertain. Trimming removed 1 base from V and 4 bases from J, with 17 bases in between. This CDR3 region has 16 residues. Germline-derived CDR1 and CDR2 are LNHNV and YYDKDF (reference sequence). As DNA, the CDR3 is TGTGCCACCAGCAGAGTTCCGGGTCCTACATATTACGAGCAGTACTTC. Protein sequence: CATSRVPGPTYYEQYF.

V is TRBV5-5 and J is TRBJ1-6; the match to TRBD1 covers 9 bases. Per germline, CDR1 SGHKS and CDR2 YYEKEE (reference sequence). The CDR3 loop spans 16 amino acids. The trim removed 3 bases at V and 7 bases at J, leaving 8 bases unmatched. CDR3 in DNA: TGTGCCAGCAGCTCCGCGGACAGGGGCATGAATTCACCCCTCCACTTT. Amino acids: CASSSADRGMNSPLHF.